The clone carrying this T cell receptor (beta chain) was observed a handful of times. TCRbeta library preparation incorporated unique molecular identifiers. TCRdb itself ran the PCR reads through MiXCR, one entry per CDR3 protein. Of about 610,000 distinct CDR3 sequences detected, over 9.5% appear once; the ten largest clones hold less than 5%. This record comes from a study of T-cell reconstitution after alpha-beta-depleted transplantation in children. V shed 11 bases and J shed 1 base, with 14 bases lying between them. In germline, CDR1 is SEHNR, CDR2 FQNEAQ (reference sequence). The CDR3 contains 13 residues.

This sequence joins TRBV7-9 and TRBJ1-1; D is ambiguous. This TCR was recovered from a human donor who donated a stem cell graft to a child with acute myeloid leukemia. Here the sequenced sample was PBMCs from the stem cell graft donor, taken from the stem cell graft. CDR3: CALDEDSNTEAFF. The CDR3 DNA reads TGTGCCCTGGATGAGGATTCGAACACTGAAGCTTTCTTT. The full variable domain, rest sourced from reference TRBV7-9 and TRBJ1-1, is DTGVSQNPRHKITKRGQNVTFRCDPISEHNRLYWYRQTLGQGPEFLTYFQNEAQLEKSRLLSDRFSAERPKGSFSTLEIQRTEQGDSAMYLCALDEDSNTEAFFGQGTRLTVV.